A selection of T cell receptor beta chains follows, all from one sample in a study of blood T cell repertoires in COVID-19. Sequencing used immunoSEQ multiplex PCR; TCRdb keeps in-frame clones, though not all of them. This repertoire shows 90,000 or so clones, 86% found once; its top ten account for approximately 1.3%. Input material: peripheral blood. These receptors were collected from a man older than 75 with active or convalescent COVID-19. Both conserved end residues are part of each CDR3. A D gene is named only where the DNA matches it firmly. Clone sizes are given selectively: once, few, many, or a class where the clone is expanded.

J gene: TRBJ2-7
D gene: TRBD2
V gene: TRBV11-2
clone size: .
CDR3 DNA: TGTGCCAGCAGCCAAGGGGTAGCGGGAGGGAGCTCCTACGAGCAGTACTTC
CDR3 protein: CASSQGVAGGSSYEQYF

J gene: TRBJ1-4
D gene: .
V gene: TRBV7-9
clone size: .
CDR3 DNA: TGTGCCAGCAGCTTAGGGGCGGGTAATGAAAAACTGTTTTTT
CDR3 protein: CASSLGAGNEKLFF

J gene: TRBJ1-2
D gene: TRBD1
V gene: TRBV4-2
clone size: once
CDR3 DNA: TGTGCCAGCAGCCAATCCGGGACAGGGCGGGCCCTGGATGGCTACACCTTC
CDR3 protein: CASSQSGTGRALDGYTF

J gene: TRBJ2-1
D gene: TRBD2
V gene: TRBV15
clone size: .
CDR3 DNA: TGTGCCACCAGCAGAGATTCTAGCGGGAGGGGGCATGAGCAGTTCTTC
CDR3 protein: CATSRDSSGRGHEQFF

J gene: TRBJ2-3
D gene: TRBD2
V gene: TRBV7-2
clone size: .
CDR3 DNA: TGTGCCAGCAGCTCCGGGAGGGCCTCAGATACGCAGTATTTT
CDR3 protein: CASSSGRASDTQYF

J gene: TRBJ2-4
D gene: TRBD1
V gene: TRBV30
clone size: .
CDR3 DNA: TGTGCCTGGAGTGTCTCTTGGACAGGGTCAGCCAAAAACATTCAGTACTTC
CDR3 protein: CAWSVSWTGSAKNIQYF

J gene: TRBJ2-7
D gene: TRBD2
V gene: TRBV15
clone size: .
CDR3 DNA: TGTGCCACCAGCAGAGATCGGACTAGCGGGATGGGCGAGCAGTACTTC
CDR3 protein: CATSRDRTSGMGEQYF

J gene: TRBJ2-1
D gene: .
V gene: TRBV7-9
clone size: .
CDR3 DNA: TGTGCCAGCAGCTTAGTGGGGGGTGAGCAGTTCTTC
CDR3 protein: CASSLVGGEQFF

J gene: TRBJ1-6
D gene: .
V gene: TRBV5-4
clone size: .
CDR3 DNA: TGTGCCAGCAGCCTCTCGGGGGGGAGGAAAAATTCACCCCTCCACTTT
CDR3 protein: CASSLSGGRKNSPLHF

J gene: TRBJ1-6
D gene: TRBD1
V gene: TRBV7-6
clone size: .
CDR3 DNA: TGTGCCAGCAGCTTAGGGGGACAGGGGGGGTCACCCCTCCACTTT
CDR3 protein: CASSLGGQGGSPLHF

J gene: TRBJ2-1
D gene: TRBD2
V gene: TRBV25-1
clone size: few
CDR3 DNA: TGTGCCAGCAGTGAAGGGGGCCCTAGCGGGAGCTCCTACAATGAGCAGTTCTTC
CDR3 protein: CASSEGGPSGSSYNEQFF

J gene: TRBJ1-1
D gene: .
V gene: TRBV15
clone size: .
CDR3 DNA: TGTGCCACCAGCAGGGCAGTTAACACTGAAGCTTTCTTT
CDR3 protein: CATSRAVNTEAFF

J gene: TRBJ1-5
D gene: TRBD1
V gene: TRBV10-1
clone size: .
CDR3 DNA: TGCGCCAGCAGTTCGTTGAATCCGGGACCCAGGGGGCGTCAGCCCCAGCATTTT
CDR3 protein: CASSSLNPGPRGRQPQHF

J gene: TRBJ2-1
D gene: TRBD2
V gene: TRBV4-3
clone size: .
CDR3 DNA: TGCGCCAGCAGCCAAATTGGGGGTCCCGGGACTAGCGGACCCAATGAGCAGTTCTTC
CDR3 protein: CASSQIGGPGTSGPNEQFF

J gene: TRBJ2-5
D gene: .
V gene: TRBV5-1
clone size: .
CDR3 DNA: TGCGCCAGCAGCGAGGGACTGGAAGAGACCCAGTACTTC
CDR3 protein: CASSEGLEETQYF

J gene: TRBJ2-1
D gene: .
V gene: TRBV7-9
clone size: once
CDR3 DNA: TGTGCCAGCAGCCCCTTGAGCGGAAAATTCTACAATGAGCAGTTCTTC
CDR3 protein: CASSPLSGKFYNEQFF

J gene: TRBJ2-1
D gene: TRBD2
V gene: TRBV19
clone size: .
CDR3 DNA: TGTGCCAGTAGCGGGGACCGGACTAGCGGGGGCCTCCGGTTCTTC
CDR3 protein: CASSGDRTSGGLRFF

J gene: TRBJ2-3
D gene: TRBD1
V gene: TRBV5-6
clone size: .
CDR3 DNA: TGTGCCAGCAGCTGGACCGAGGGGGCTCGGACAGATACGCAGTATTTT
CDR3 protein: CASSWTEGARTDTQYF

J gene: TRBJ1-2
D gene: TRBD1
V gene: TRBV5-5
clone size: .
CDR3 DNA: TGTGCCAGCAGCTTGGTAGGACAGGTGACCTATGGCTACACCTTC
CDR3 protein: CASSLVGQVTYGYTF

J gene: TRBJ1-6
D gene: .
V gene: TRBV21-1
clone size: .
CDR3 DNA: TGTGCCAGCAGCGCGGACAGGGATAATTCACCCCTCCACTTT
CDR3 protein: CASSADRDNSPLHF

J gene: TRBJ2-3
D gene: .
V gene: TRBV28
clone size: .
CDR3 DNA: TGTGCCAGCAGTCTCACAGGGAGAACAGATACGCAGTATTTT
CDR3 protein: CASSLTGRTDTQYF

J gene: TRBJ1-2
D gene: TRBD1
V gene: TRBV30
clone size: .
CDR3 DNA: TGTGCCTGGAGTACCTATTCCGGGACAGCAAACTATGGCTACACCTTC
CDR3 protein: CAWSTYSGTANYGYTF

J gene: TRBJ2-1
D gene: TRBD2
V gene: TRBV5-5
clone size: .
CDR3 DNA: TGTGCCAGCAGCGGGGGACTAGCGGGATACAATGAGCAGTTCTTC
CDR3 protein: CASSGGLAGYNEQFF